One sample yielded the 23 T cell receptor beta chains listed below, sequenced in a study of graft-versus-host responses after intestinal transplantation (dated by TCRdb to the early 2020s). The sample's time point label, decoded: cells obtained before transplantation from donor or recipient. These receptors' antigens are unknown. Library preparation used the immunoSEQ multiplex PCR assay. Sourced from immuneACCESS, this table was stored by TCRdb with only in-frame sequences that have V and J called. A share of the clones is absent; for the studies checked, an unresolved V gene accounts for under half, and the remainder has no known explanation. This sample is represented by about 92,000 clones; around 86% of them were singletons. Together, the top ten hold roughly 17% of the sample. The sample was unstimulated CD8+ T cells sorted from spleen or lymph node cells, taken before intestinal transplant. The source of these receptors is a human donor who received an intestinal transplant.

V usage is TRBV10-1 and J usage is TRBJ2-7; D is uncertain. Trimming left V 3 bases short and J 0 bases short, with 3 bases between. This CDR3 has 12 amino acids. Per the germline V gene, CDR1 is WNHNN and CDR2 is SYGVQD (reference sequence). In nucleotides, the CDR3 is TGCGCCAGCAGTGACAACTCCTACGAGCAGTACTTC. This gives the protein CASSDNSYEQYF.

This chain links TRBV30 with TRBJ2-1, with 12 nucleotides matching TRBD2. The CDR3 is made up of 14 amino acids. Germline CDR1 reads GTSNPN; CDR2 reads SVGIG (reference sequence). The trim removed 5 bases at V and 4 bases at J, leaving 3 bases unmatched. The CDR3 DNA is TGTGCCTGGGGACTAGCGGGGAATTACAATGAGCAGTTCTTC. Residues: CAWGLAGNYNEQFF. The full variable domain, rest sourced from reference TRBV30 and TRBJ2-1, is SQTIHQWPATLVQPVGSPLSLECTVEGTSNPNLYWYRQAAGRGLQLLFYSVGIGQISSEVPQNLSASRPQDRQFILSSKKLLLSDSGFYLCAWGLAGNYNEQFFGPGTRLTVL.

Only a few counts were recorded for this clone. The chain recombines TRBV6-1 with TRBJ1-6; 8 nucleotides agree with TRBD1. The CDR3 totals 13 residues. Germline-derived CDR1 and CDR2 are MNHNS and SASEGT. J lost 10 bases, V lost 8 bases, and 7 bases had no gene match. The CDR3 nucleotides read TGTGCCAGCGGGCTCAGGGGGCAATCACCCCTCCACTTT. It encodes CASGLRGQSPLHF.

The chain uses TRBV5-6 and TRBJ2-7; D gene uncertain. CDR3 length: 13 amino acids. V dropped 1 base and J dropped 4 bases, with 9 bases sitting between them. Germline V gives CDR1 SGHDT, CDR2 YYEEEE. This CDR3 is CASSLLDPYEQYF. DNA of the CDR3: TGTGCCAGCAGCTTGCTAGATCCATACGAGCAGTACTTC.

This chain uses TRBV4-2 with TRBJ2-7; 13 nucleotides align to TRBD2. V shed 0 bases, J shed 1 base, and the junction held 6 bases outside the gene matches. Germline lookup yields CDR1 LGHNA and CDR2 YNFKEQ. CDR3 length: 18 residues. The CDR3: CASSQEGGTSGISYEQYF. The CDR3 region has the DNA TGTGCCAGCAGCCAAGAGGGGGGGACTAGCGGGATTTCCTACGAGCAGTACTTC.

The rearrangement uses TRBV7-6 and TRBJ2-1, with D possibly TRBD1 on 5 matching bases. With 1 base removed from V and 4 bases from J, the gap between germline ends came to 11 bases. The CDR3 is made up of 15 amino acids. In germline, CDR1 is SGHVS, CDR2 FNYEAQ. CDR3 amino acids: CASSLVDSGYNEQFF. The CDR3 coding sequence is TGTGCCAGCAGCTTAGTGGATTCAGGGTACAATGAGCAGTTCTTC.

This chain joins TRBV9 and TRBJ2-3; tentative D call: TRBD2 (6 bases). V was clipped by 0 bases and J by 3 bases, with 11 bases between them. CDR1 is SGDLS and CDR2 is YYNGEE in the germline V gene. The CDR3 has 15 residues. Here the CDR3 reads CASSVGGIGTDTQYF. The CDR3 nucleotides read TGTGCCAGCAGCGTAGGCGGGATCGGAACAGATACGCAGTATTTT.

Here the CDR3 DNA reads TGCGCCAGCAGCTCGGGGACAGGAGAGTACGAGCAGTACTTC. This codes for CASSSGTGEYEQYF. The chain couples TRBV5-1 to TRBJ2-7; 8 bases map to TRBD1. This CDR3 is built from 14 residues. Germline trimming cut 3 bases from V and 4 bases from J; bases unmatched to any gene: 6. Germline CDR1 and CDR2: SGHRS and YFSETQ.

The V and J genes are TRBV25-1 and TRBJ2-5, with D unresolved. The germline V gene encodes CDR1 MGHDK and CDR2 SYGVNS. V dropped 3 bases and J dropped 1 base, with 6 bases sitting between them. The CDR3 contains 13 residues. The CDR3 DNA reads as TGTGCCAGCAGTGACAGGTTCCAAGAGACCCAGTACTTC. It translates to CASSDRFQETQYF.

V and J are TRBV5-1 and TRBJ1-1; D perhaps matches TRBD1 (5 bases). CDR1 and CDR2 (germline): SGHRS, YFSETQ. The CDR3 is 14 amino acids. V was trimmed by 4 bases and J by 7 bases, leaving 17 bases between them. The chain's CDR3 is CASSQTVRANEAFF. CDR3 nucleotides: TGCGCCAGCAGCCAAACCGTCAGGGCCAATGAAGCTTTCTTT.

V gene TRBV9 combines with J gene TRBJ2-7; D uncertain. The CDR3 sequence is 15 residues long. Germline V gene lookup returns CDR1 SGDLS and CDR2 YYNGEE. V gave up 4 bases and J gave up 0 bases, with 14 bases separating them. CDR3: CASSPLQAPSYEQYF. DNA for the CDR3: TGTGCCAGCAGCCCTCTGCAGGCTCCCTCCTACGAGCAGTACTTC.

This clone was counted only a few times. The rearrangement links TRBV10-1 to TRBJ2-7; TRBD1 aligns across 8 bases. The germline V gene has CDR1 WNHNN and CDR2 SYGVQD (reference sequence). Trimming took 6 bases from V and 4 from J; bases not matched to a gene: 5. The CDR3 has 13 amino acids. In nucleotides, the CDR3 is TGCGCCAGCAGCCTGGGACAGGAATACGAGCAGTACTTC. It codes for CASSLGQEYEQYF.

This chain uses TRBV30 with TRBJ2-1, with 8 bases lining up with TRBD2. The CDR3 totals 16 residues. V shed 0 bases, J shed 2 bases, and the junction held 6 bases outside the gene matches. From germline, CDR1 is GTSNPN and CDR2 SVGIG (reference sequence). In nucleotides, the CDR3 is TGTGCCTGGAGTGTTTTTGCGGGGGGCGCCTACAATGAGCAGTTCTTC. Translating it yields CAWSVFAGGAYNEQFF.

This sequence joins TRBV5-4 and TRBJ2-5; TRBD2 matches at 8 bases. TRBJ2-7 matches the DNA end more closely, so the J call is doubtful. The CDR3 totals 15 residues. Germline V gives CDR1 SGHNT, CDR2 YYREEE (reference sequence). CDR3 protein: CASSLLAGGDYEQYF. CDR3 sequence (DNA): TGTGCCAGCAGCTTGTTGGCGGGGGGTGATTACGAGCAGTACTTC.

J is TRBJ2-3 and V is TRBV10-2; unclear D gene. V was trimmed by 6 bases and J by 0 bases, leaving 25 bases between them. CDR3 length: 19 amino acids. Germline lookup yields CDR1 WSHSY and CDR2 SAAADI. The CDR3 region is CASSDGVGGGEPSTDTQYF. The CDR3 nucleotides are TGCGCCAGCAGCGATGGGGTGGGTGGCGGTGAACCTAGCACAGATACGCAGTATTTT.

J is TRBJ2-7 and V is TRBV4-2; perhaps TRBD1 as D (5 bases). Germline CDR1 is LGHNA and CDR2 is YNFKEQ. Between the trimmed V and J ends, which lost 1 base and 3 bases, there was a span of 13 bases. The CDR3 contains 15 residues. The chain's CDR3 is CASSQVATAGYEQYF. The CDR3 bases are TGTGCCAGCAGCCAAGTCGCGACAGCAGGCTACGAGCAGTACTTC.

The V gene is TRBV29-1, the J gene TRBJ2-4; D is perhaps TRBD2 (5 bases). Trimming stripped 3 bases from V and 5 bases from J, with 11 bases between. Germline V gene lookup returns CDR1 SQVTM and CDR2 ANQGSEA. CDR3 length: 13 residues. CDR3 sequence: CSVEGPSQNIQYF. CDR3 in DNA: TGCAGCGTTGAGGGCCCTAGCCAAAACATTCAGTACTTC.

This chain links TRBV6-5 with TRBJ1-2; D ambiguous. V dropped 4 bases and J dropped 8 bases, with 8 bases sitting between them. Germline V gives CDR1 MNHEY, CDR2 SVGAGI. The CDR3 length is 11 residues. CDR3 DNA sequence: TGTGCCAGCAGTTCCTCCGGGGGCTACACCTTC. It encodes CASSSSGGYTF.

The gene calls are TRBV4-2 and TRBJ2-7, with 15 bases lining up with TRBD2. The CDR3 spans 16 residues. Trimming cost V 0 bases and J 3 bases; bases outside gene matches: 0. The V gene's germline CDR1 is LGHNA and CDR2 YNFKEQ. The CDR3 DNA is TGTGCCAGCAGCCAAGAGGGACTAGCGGGAGGCTACGAGCAGTACTTC. It yields the protein CASSQEGLAGGYEQYF.

The chain is built from TRBV13 and TRBJ2-7; D is perhaps TRBD1 (5 bases). Germline V lookup: CDR1 PRHDT, CDR2 FYEKMQ (reference sequence). V was cut by 7 bases and J by 0 bases, with 13 bases left in between. This CDR3 has 14 amino acids. This chain's CDR3 is CASNAGQNSYEQYF. The DNA of the CDR3 is TGTGCCAGCAATGCAGGGCAGAACTCCTACGAGCAGTACTTC.

This chain uses TRBV5-1 with TRBJ2-7; D not resolved. Germline loops: CDR1 SGHRS, CDR2 YFSETQ. The CDR3 extends over 15 amino acids. Trimming removed 0 bases at V and 0 bases at J, with 10 bases between. The CDR3: CASSLGPRSSYEQYF. The CDR3 DNA reads as TGCGCCAGCAGCTTGGGCCCTAGATCCTCCTACGAGCAGTACTTC.

This clone was seen more than once but under ten times. V and J are TRBV6-5 and TRBJ1-2; a possible D gene is TRBD1 (5 bases). CDR1 and CDR2 (germline): MNHEY, SVGAGI. V dropped 2 bases and J dropped 6 bases, with 10 bases sitting between them. This CDR3 region has 13 residues. Here the CDR3 DNA reads TGTGCCAGCAGTTACAGGGAACAGGATGGCTACACCTTC. Translation gives CASSYREQDGYTF.

CDR3 sequence (DNA): TGCGCCAGCAGCACCTCTAGCGGGAGGACAGAGACCCAGTACTTC. Amino acid sequence: CASSTSSGRTETQYF. This chain uses TRBV5-1 with TRBJ2-5; 11 nucleotides align to TRBD2. The CDR3 has 15 residues. CDR1 and CDR2 from the germline V gene are SGHRS and YFSETQ. J was trimmed by 4 bases and V by 4 bases; bases with no gene match: 6. Complete variable domain (other parts from reference TRBV5-1 and TRBJ2-5): KAGVTQTPRYLIKTRGQQVTLSCSPISGHRSVSWYQQTPGQGLQFLFEYFSETQRNKGNFPGRFSGRQFSNSRSEMNVSTLELGDSALYLCASSTSSGRTETQYFGPGTRLLVL.